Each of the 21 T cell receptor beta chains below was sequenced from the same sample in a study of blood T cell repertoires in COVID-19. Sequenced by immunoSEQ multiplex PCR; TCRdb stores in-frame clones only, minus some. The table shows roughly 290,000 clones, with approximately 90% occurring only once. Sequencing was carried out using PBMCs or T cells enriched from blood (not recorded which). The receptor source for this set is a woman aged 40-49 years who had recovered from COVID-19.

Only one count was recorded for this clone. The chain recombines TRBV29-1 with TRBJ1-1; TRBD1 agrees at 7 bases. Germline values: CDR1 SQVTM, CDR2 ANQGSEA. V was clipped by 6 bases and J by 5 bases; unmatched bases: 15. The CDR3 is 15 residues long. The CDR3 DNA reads TGCAGCGTCGTCGCGGCAGAAGGGGGCTGGACTGAAGCTTTCTTT. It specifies CSVVAAEGGWTEAFF.

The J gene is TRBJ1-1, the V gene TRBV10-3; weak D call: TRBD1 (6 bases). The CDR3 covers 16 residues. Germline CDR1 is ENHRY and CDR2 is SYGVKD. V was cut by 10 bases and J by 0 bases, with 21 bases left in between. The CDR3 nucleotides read TGTGCCACCTCCCTATCGGGGGGGCGCATGAACACTGAAGCTTTCTTT. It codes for CATSLSGGRMNTEAFF.

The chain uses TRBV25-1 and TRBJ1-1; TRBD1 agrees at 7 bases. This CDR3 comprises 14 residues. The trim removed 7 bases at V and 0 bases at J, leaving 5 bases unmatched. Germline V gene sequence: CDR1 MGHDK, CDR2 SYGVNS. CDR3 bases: TGTGCCAGCACCCTGACAGGGCTGAACACTGAAGCTTTCTTT. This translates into CASTLTGLNTEAFF.

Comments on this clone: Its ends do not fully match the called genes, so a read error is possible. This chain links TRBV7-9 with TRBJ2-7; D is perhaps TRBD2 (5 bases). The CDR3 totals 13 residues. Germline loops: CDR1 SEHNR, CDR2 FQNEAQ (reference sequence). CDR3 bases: TGTGCCAGCAGCTTAGCGCTCTACGGGGATCTCTTCTTC. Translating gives CASSLALYGDLFF.

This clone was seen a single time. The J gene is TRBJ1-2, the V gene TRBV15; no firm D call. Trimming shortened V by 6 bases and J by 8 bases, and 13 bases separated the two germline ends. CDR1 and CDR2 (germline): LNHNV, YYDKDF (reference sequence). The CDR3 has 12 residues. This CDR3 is CATRSLSEGYTF. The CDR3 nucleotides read TGTGCCACCAGGTCACTTTCTGAGGGCTACACCTTC.

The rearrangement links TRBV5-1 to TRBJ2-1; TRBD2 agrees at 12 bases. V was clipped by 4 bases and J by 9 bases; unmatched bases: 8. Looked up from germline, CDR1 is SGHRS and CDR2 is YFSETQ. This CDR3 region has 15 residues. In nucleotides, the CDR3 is TGCGCCAGCAGCCCAGCTAGCGGGAGGGCTATTGAGCAGTTCTTC. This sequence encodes CASSPASGRAIEQFF.

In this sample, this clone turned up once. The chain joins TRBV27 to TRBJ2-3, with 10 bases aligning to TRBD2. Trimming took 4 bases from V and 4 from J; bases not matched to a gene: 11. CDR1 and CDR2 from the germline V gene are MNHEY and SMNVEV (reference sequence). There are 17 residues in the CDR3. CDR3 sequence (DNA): TGTGCCAGCAGTTCACAATCCACTAGCGGGATTCCAGATACGCAGTATTTT. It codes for CASSSQSTSGIPDTQYF.

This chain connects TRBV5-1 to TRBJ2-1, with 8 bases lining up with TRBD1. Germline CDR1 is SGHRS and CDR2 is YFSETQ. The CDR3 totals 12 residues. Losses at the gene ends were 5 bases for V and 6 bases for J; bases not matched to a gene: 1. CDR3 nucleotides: TGCGCCAGCAGACAGGGGGGCAATGAGCAGTTCTTC. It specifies CASRQGGNEQFF.

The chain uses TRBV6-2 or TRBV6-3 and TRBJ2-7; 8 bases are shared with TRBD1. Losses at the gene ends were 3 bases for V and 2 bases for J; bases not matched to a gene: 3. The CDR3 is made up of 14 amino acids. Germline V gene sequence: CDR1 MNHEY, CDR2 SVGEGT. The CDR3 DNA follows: TGTGCCAGCAGTTATTTGGGACAGGCCTACGAGCAGTACTTC. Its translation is CASSYLGQAYEQYF.

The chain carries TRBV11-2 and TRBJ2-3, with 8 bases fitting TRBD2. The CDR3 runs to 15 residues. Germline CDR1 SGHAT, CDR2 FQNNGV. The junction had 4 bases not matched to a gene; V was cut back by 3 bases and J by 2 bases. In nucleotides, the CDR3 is TGTGCCAGCAGCTTCCCGGGAGGGCCCACAGATACGCAGTATTTT. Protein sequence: CASSFPGGPTDTQYF.

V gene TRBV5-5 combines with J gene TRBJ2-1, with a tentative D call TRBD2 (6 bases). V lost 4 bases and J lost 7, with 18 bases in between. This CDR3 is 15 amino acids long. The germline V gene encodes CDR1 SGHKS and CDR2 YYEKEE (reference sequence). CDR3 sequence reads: CASSPGLSIANEQFF. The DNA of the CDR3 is TGTGCCAGCAGCCCGGGACTTTCCATAGCTAATGAGCAGTTCTTC.

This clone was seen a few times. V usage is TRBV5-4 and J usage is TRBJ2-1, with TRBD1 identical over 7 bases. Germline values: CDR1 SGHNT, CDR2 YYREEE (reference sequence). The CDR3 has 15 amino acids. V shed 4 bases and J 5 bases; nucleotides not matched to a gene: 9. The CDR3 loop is CASSQQGPRDNEQFF. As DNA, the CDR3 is TGTGCCAGCAGCCAACAGGGGCCCAGGGACAATGAGCAGTTCTTC.

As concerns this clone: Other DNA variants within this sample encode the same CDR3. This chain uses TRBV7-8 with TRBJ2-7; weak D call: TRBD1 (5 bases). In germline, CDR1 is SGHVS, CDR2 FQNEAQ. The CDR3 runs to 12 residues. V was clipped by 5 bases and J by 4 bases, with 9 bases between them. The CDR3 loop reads CASSRSGYEQYF. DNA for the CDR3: TGTGCCAGCAGCCGATCAGGGTACGAGCAGTACTTC.

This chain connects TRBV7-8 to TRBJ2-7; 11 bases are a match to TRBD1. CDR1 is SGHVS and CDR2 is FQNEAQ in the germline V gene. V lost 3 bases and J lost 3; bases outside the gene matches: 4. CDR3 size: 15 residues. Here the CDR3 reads CASSLPGTGGYEQYF. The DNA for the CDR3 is TGTGCCAGCAGCTTGCCCGGGACAGGGGGCTACGAGCAGTACTTC.

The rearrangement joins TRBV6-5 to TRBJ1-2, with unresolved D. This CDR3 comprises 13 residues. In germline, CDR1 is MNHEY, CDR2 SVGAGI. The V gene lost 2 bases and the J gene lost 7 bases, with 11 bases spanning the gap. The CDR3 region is CASSYGRLGGYTF. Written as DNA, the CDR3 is TGTGCCAGCAGTTACGGCAGGTTAGGTGGCTACACCTTC.

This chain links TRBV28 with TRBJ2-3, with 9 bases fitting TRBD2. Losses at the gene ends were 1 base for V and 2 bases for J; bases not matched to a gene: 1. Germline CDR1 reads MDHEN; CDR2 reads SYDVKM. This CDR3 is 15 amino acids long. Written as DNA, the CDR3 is TGTGCCAGCAGTTTATCGGGACTAGCCACAGATACGCAGTATTTT. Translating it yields CASSLSGLATDTQYF.

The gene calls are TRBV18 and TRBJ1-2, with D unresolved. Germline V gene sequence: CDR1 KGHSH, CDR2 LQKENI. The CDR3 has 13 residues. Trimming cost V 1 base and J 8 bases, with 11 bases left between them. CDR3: CASSPLGESGYTF. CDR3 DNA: TGTGCCAGCTCACCACTCGGGGAGTCGGGCTACACCTTC.

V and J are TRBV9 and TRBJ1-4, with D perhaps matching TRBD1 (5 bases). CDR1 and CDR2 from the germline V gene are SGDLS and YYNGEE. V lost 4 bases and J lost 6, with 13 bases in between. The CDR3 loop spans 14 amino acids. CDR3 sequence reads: CASSPSGQHEKLFF. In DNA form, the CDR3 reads TGTGCCAGCAGCCCCTCTGGACAACATGAAAAACTGTTTTTT. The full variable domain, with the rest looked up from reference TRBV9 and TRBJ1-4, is DSGVTQTPKHLITATGQRVTLRCSPRSGDLSVYWYQQSLDQGLQFLIQYYNGEERAKGNILERFSAQQFPDLHSELNLSSLELGDSALYFCASSPSGQHEKLFFGSGTQLSVL.

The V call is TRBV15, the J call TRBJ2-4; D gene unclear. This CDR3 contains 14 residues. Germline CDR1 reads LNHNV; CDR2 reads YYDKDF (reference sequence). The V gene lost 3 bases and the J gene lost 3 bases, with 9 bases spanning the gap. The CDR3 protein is CATSSGRVKNIQYF. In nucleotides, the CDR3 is TGTGCCACCAGCAGTGGCCGGGTCAAAAACATTCAGTACTTC.

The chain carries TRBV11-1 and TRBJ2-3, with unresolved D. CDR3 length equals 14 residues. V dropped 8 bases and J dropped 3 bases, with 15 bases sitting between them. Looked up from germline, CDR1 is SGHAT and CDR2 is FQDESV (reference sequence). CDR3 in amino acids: CASSVALGTDTQYF. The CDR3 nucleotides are TGTGCCAGCTCGGTCGCCCTAGGAACAGATACGCAGTATTTT.

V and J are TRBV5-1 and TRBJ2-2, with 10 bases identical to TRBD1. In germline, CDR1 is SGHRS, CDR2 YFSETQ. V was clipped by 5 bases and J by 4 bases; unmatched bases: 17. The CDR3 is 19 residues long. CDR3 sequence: CASRSPGTGAPRGTGELFF. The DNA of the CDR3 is TGCGCCAGCAGGTCACCCGGGACAGGGGCCCCCCGGGGCACCGGGGAGCTGTTTTTT.